This is a list of T cell receptor beta chains from one sample in a study of blood T cell repertoires in COVID-19. Libraries were prepared by immunoSEQ multiplex PCR; TCRdb keeps only in-frame clonotypes and omits some of them. Here the sample spans some 300,000 clones, 85% to 90% being singletons. Sequenced: PBMCs or T cells enriched from blood (not recorded which). The receptor source for this set is an older woman in a cohort exposed to, infected with or recovered from COVID-19 (not recorded which). The CDR3 runs from the conserved cysteine through the conserved F or W. The D gene is left open where the match is weak. The listing skips clone size in some rows; elsewhere it reads once, few, many or a size class.

size: -
length: 15
J: TRBJ1-5
V: TRBV15
D: TRBD1
CDR3: CATSREDRGGQPQHF
DNA: TGTGCCACCAGCAGAGAGGACAGGGGGGGTCAGCCCCAGCATTTT

size: -
length: 15
J: TRBJ2-5
V: TRBV7-2
D: TRBD2
CDR3: CASSLGLAEKETQYF
DNA: TGTGCCAGCAGCTTAGGACTAGCGGAGAAAGAGACCCAGTACTTC

size: -
length: 16
J: TRBJ1-5
V: TRBV7-9
D: TRBD1
CDR3: CASSLGQGAAEEAQHF
DNA: TGTGCCAGCAGCCTGGGACAGGGGGCCGCCGAGGAAGCCCAGCATTTT

size: many
length: 15
J: TRBJ2-2
V: TRBV4-1
D: -
CDR3: CASSQGLTSTGELFF
DNA: TGCGCCAGCAGCCAAGGACTAACTAGCACCGGGGAGCTGTTTTTT

size: -
length: 14
J: TRBJ1-1
V: TRBV28
D: -
CDR3: CASSFGGANTEAFF
DNA: TGTGCCAGCAGTTTTGGGGGGGCTAACACTGAAGCTTTCTTT

size: -
length: 17
J: TRBJ1-4
V: TRBV4-3
D: TRBD1
CDR3: CASRGTGFHPTNEKLFF
DNA: TGCGCCAGCAGAGGGACAGGGTTCCATCCAACTAATGAAAAACTGTTTTTT

size: -
length: 16
J: TRBJ1-4
V: TRBV4-3
D: -
CDR3: CASSQSFQGTNEKLFF
DNA: TGCGCCAGCAGCCAATCGTTTCAGGGAACTAATGAAAAACTGTTTTTT

size: many
length: 14
J: TRBJ1-6
V: TRBV2
D: TRBD1
CDR3: CASLGTGNNSPLHF
DNA: TGTGCCAGTCTAGGGACAGGGAATAATTCACCCCTCCACTTT

size: -
length: 14
J: TRBJ1-2
V: TRBV7-9
D: TRBD1
CDR3: CASSRGQGETGYTF
DNA: TGTGCCAGCAGCCGCGGACAGGGGGAAACTGGCTACACCTTC

size: -
length: 15
J: TRBJ2-3
V: TRBV27
D: -
CDR3: CASSLQGPSTDTQYF
DNA: TGTGCCAGCAGTTTACAGGGCCCGAGCACAGATACGCAGTATTTT

size: -
length: 15
J: TRBJ2-2
V: TRBV2
D: TRBD1
CDR3: CASRATGVYTGELFF
DNA: TGTGCCAGCAGGGCGACAGGGGTGTACACCGGGGAGCTGTTTTTT

size: few
length: 16
J: TRBJ2-4
V: TRBV10-1
D: -
CDR3: CASSENRAGAKNIQYF
DNA: TGCGCCAGCAGTGAGAACAGGGCAGGGGCCAAAAACATTCAGTACTTC

size: once
length: 15
J: TRBJ2-1
V: TRBV5-1
D: TRBD2
CDR3: CASSLGLAGGLEQFF
DNA: TGCGCCAGCAGCTTGGGACTAGCGGGGGGTCTCGAGCAGTTCTTC

size: -
length: 16
J: TRBJ2-1
V: TRBV2
D: TRBD2
CDR3: CASSEKGGRAGNEQFF
DNA: TGTGCCAGCAGTGAGAAAGGCGGGAGAGCCGGCAATGAGCAGTTCTTC

size: -
length: 16
J: TRBJ1-4
V: TRBV28
D: TRBD1
CDR3: CASSLGGTGPHGKLFF
DNA: TGTGCCAGCAGTTTAGGGGGGACAGGGCCCCACGGGAAACTGTTTTTT

size: -
length: 16
J: TRBJ2-1
V: TRBV4-3
D: TRBD1
CDR3: CASSQDGDRPYNEQFF
DNA: TGCGCCAGCAGCCAAGATGGGGACAGACCCTACAATGAGCAGTTCTTC

size: -
length: 16
J: TRBJ2-1
V: TRBV5-4
D: -
CDR3: CASSSGGNSVYNEQFF
DNA: TGTGCCAGCAGCTCTGGGGGGAACAGCGTCTACAATGAGCAGTTCTTC

size: -
length: 15
J: TRBJ1-1
V: TRBV14
D: -
CDR3: CASRGAQGRNTEAFF
DNA: TGTGCCAGCCGAGGGGCACAGGGACGAAACACTGAAGCTTTCTTT

size: -
length: 16
J: TRBJ2-1
V: TRBV19
D: -
CDR3: CASTAPRDSYNNEQFF
DNA: TGTGCCAGTACCGCGCCCCGGGACTCCTACAACAATGAGCAGTTCTTC

size: -
length: 19
J: TRBJ2-3
V: TRBV11-2
D: TRBD1
CDR3: CASSFYRGLRGLAENTQYF
DNA: TGTGCCAGCAGCTTTTACAGGGGGCTTAGGGGGCTAGCGGAGAATACGCAGTATTTT

size: few
length: 15
J: TRBJ1-5
V: TRBV9
D: -
CDR3: CASSVAGDSNQPQHF
DNA: TGTGCCAGCAGCGTAGCCGGAGATAGCAATCAGCCCCAGCATTTT

size: -
length: 19
J: TRBJ2-1
V: TRBV1
D: -
CDR3: CTSSQGTSGRMELNNEQFF
DNA: TGCACCAGCAGCCAAGGGACTAGCGGGAGAATGGAACTTAACAATGAGCAGTTCTTC

size: -
length: 11
J: TRBJ1-2
V: TRBV2
D: -
CDR3: CASSVEIGYTF
DNA: TGTGCCAGCAGTGTCGAGATCGGCTACACCTTC

size: once
length: 15
J: TRBJ2-3
V: TRBV6-2/TRBV6-3
D: -
CDR3: CASSYAGLTGDTQYF
DNA: TGTGCCAGCAGTTACGCGGGATTGACGGGAGATACGCAGTATTTT

size: -
length: 15
J: TRBJ1-1
V: TRBV18
D: -
CDR3: CASSPGQGQGTEAFF
DNA: TGTGCCAGCTCACCGGGTCAGGGCCAAGGGACTGAAGCTTTCTTT

size: -
length: 15
J: TRBJ2-7
V: TRBV6-5
D: TRBD2
CDR3: CASSTGTSNSYEQYF
DNA: TGTGCCAGCAGCACCGGGACTAGCAACTCCTACGAGCAGTACTTC

size: -
length: 17
J: TRBJ1-5
V: TRBV15
D: -
CDR3: CATSRDGRVMGNQPQHF
DNA: TGTGCCACCAGCAGAGATGGCCGGGTAATGGGCAATCAGCCCCAGCATTTT

size: -
length: 18
J: TRBJ2-1
V: TRBV9
D: TRBD2
CDR3: CASSVGSPLAGGYNEQFF
DNA: TGTGCCAGCAGCGTAGGAAGTCCGCTAGCGGGAGGATACAATGAGCAGTTCTTC

size: -
length: 12
J: TRBJ1-1
V: TRBV6-2/TRBV6-3
D: -
CDR3: CASSYGSTEAFF
DNA: TGTGCCAGCAGTTATGGGAGCACTGAAGCTTTCTTT

size: -
length: 11
J: TRBJ2-7
V: TRBV7-9
D: TRBD2
CDR3: CASMGGDEQYF
DNA: TGTGCCAGCATGGGGGGGGACGAGCAGTACTTC

size: once
length: 13
J: TRBJ1-3
V: TRBV6-4
D: -
CDR3: CAPPGLGGNTIYF
DNA: TGTGCCCCCCCGGGGTTAGGTGGAAACACCATATATTTT

size: -
length: 15
J: TRBJ2-7
V: TRBV19
D: TRBD1
CDR3: CASRRETGSSYEQYF
DNA: TGTGCCAGTAGAAGGGAGACAGGGAGCTCCTACGAGCAGTACTTC

size: -
length: 15
J: TRBJ2-3
V: TRBV18
D: -
CDR3: CASSQPGGSTDTQYF
DNA: TGTGCCAGCTCCCAGCCGGGGGGCTCCACAGATACGCAGTATTTT

size: -
length: 13
J: TRBJ2-5
V: TRBV14
D: -
CDR3: CASSQEAEETQYF
DNA: TGTGCCAGCAGCCAAGAAGCGGAAGAGACCCAGTACTTC

size: once
length: 16
J: TRBJ2-1
V: TRBV27
D: TRBD2
CDR3: CASSPLTSGRYNEQFF
DNA: TGTGCCAGCAGTCCCCTGACTAGCGGGAGGTACAATGAGCAGTTCTTC

size: -
length: 17
J: TRBJ1-4
V: TRBV28
D: -
CDR3: CASRPGEGARSYEKLFF
DNA: TGTGCCAGCAGGCCGGGGGAGGGAGCGAGGTCATATGAAAAACTGTTTTTT

size: few
length: 14
J: TRBJ1-2
V: TRBV28
D: TRBD1
CDR3: CASSGGQGAGGYTF
DNA: TGTGCCAGCAGTGGCGGACAGGGGGCAGGTGGCTACACCTTC

size: -
length: 15
J: TRBJ1-4
V: TRBV19
D: -
CDR3: CASSATGQANEKLFF
DNA: TGTGCCAGTAGTGCAACCGGACAAGCTAATGAAAAACTGTTTTTT

size: -
length: 16
J: TRBJ2-1
V: TRBV9
D: TRBD2
CDR3: CASSVDPAGVSNEQFF
DNA: TGTGCCAGCAGCGTCGACCCAGCGGGAGTTTCCAATGAGCAGTTCTTC

size: -
length: 13
J: TRBJ2-3
V: TRBV4-3
D: -
CDR3: CASSQWTGETQYF
DNA: TGCGCCAGCAGCCAATGGACTGGAGAGACGCAGTATTTT

size: -
length: 17
J: TRBJ2-3
V: TRBV3-1/TRBV3-2
D: TRBD2
CDR3: CASSQVTSGISTDTQYF
DNA: TGTGCCAGCAGCCAAGTAACTAGCGGGATAAGCACAGATACGCAGTATTTT

size: -
length: 15
J: TRBJ2-1
V: TRBV5-1
D: -
CDR3: CASSLVQASYNEQFF
DNA: TGCGCCAGCAGCTTGGTTCAGGCGTCGTACAATGAGCAGTTCTTC

size: -
length: 12
J: TRBJ1-2
V: TRBV2
D: -
CDR3: CASSDRNYGYTF
DNA: TGTGCCAGCAGTGACAGAAACTATGGCTACACCTTC

size: few
length: 11
J: TRBJ1-2
V: TRBV19
D: -
CDR3: CASSVDRRYTF
DNA: TGTGCCAGTAGTGTGGACAGAAGGTACACCTTC

size: -
length: 13
J: TRBJ1-2
V: TRBV5-1
D: TRBD1
CDR3: CASSTGQAEGYTF
DNA: TGCGCCAGCAGCACGGGACAGGCGGAAGGCTACACCTTC

size: -
length: 16
J: TRBJ2-1
V: TRBV5-1
D: TRBD2
CDR3: CASSLPLAGVYNEQFF
DNA: TGCGCCAGCAGCTTGCCACTAGCGGGAGTGTACAATGAGCAGTTCTTC

size: -
length: 14
J: TRBJ1-1
V: TRBV5-1
D: -
CDR3: CASSFGSANTEAFF
DNA: TGCGCCAGCAGCTTTGGCAGCGCCAACACTGAAGCTTTCTTT

size: once
length: 14
J: TRBJ2-7
V: TRBV28
D: TRBD1
CDR3: CASSLEGQGDEQYF
DNA: TGTGCCAGCAGTTTAGAAGGACAGGGTGACGAGCAGTACTTC

size: once
length: 15
J: TRBJ2-1
V: TRBV7-2
D: -
CDR3: CASRLNTLARNEQFF
DNA: TGTGCCAGCAGGTTAAACACCTTAGCGAGAAATGAGCAGTTCTTC

size: -
length: 12
J: TRBJ2-7
V: TRBV19
D: TRBD2
CDR3: CASRATSREQYF
DNA: TGTGCCAGTAGGGCGACTAGCCGCGAGCAGTACTTC

size: -
length: 12
J: TRBJ2-7
V: TRBV30
D: TRBD2
CDR3: CAWTSGAYEQYF
DNA: TGTGCCTGGACTAGCGGGGCCTACGAGCAGTACTTC

size: -
length: 16
J: TRBJ2-7
V: TRBV28
D: -
CDR3: CASSPLGGGITYEQYF
DNA: TGTGCCAGCAGCCCCCTGGGGGGAGGCATAACCTACGAGCAGTACTTC

size: -
length: 15
J: TRBJ2-7
V: TRBV4-2
D: -
CDR3: CASSQAAGSSYEQYF
DNA: TGTGCCAGCAGCCAGGCGGCGGGGAGCTCCTACGAGCAGTACTTC

size: -
length: 15
J: TRBJ1-5
V: TRBV7-9
D: TRBD1
CDR3: CASSSTGEGFQPQHF
DNA: TGTGCCAGCAGCTCCACAGGGGAAGGGTTTCAGCCCCAGCATTTT

size: -
length: 15
J: TRBJ2-2
V: TRBV5-1
D: TRBD1
CDR3: CASSPTTGAAGELFF
DNA: TGCGCCAGCAGCCCTACGACAGGGGCTGCCGGGGAGCTGTTTTTT

size: -
length: 11
J: TRBJ2-7
V: TRBV20-1
D: TRBD2
CDR3: CSAYRAGEQYF
DNA: TGCAGTGCTTACCGAGCGGGGGAGCAGTACTTC

size: -
length: 15
J: TRBJ1-2
V: TRBV5-1
D: TRBD1
CDR3: CASSLVAGGDYGYTF
DNA: TGCGCCAGCAGCTTGGTGGCAGGGGGCGACTATGGCTACACCTTC

size: -
length: 17
J: TRBJ2-6
V: TRBV2
D: TRBD2
CDR3: CASRPPAGASGANVLTF
DNA: TGTGCCAGCAGGCCCCCAGCGGGAGCCTCTGGGGCCAACGTCCTGACTTTC

size: -
length: 16
J: TRBJ1-4
V: TRBV5-1
D: TRBD1
CDR3: CASSTRTGGTNEKLFF
DNA: TGCGCCAGCAGCACCCGGACAGGGGGAACTAATGAAAAACTGTTTTTT